This T cell receptor beta chain was sequenced for a study of blood T cell repertoires in COVID-19. CDR1 is MRHNA and CDR2 is SNTAGT in the germline V gene. Trimming shortened V by 6 bases and J by 7 bases, and 15 bases separated the two germline ends. The CDR3 has 14 amino acids. How the authors handled the data: By means of reference gene primer amplification, nucleated cell counts were estimated. Using immunoSEQ multiplex PCR, the repertoire was profiled, and TCRdb retains in-frame clones only, with some absent. That table supplies the V and J calls and clone size; D and trimming were determined from the DNA. The sample includes about half a million clones, 70% to 90% seen only once; the top ten take 3.2%.

The gene calls are TRBV6-4 and TRBJ2-2, with a tentative D call TRBD1 (6 bases). Material: peripheral blood. The TCR comes from a human donor in a cohort sampled during active COVID-19. The CDR3 here is CASSRLTGIGELFF. The CDR3 nucleotides read TGTGCCAGCAGCAGATTAACAGGGATCGGGGAGCTGTTTTTT.